This T cell receptor (beta chain) originates from a study of OX40 agonist ivuxolimab in advanced cancers. Background for the entire study: The costimulatory receptor OX40 (CD134) was targeted by ivuxolimab, a fully human IgG2 agonistic monoclonal antibody. Intravenous ivuxolimab was administered to patients every 2 weeks at six dose levels: 0.01, 0.1, 0.3, 1.5, 3 and 10 mg/kg. Among the roughly 52 dose-escalation patients, some 20 had hepatocellular carcinoma, around 15 melanoma, 9 renal cell carcinoma and 9 head and neck cancer. The dose-escalation cohort was 80% to 90% male with a mean age of about 65 years, ranging from roughly 20 to 80. Patients were allowed to have had prior anti-PD-1, anti-PD-L1 or anti-CTLA-4 therapy, and more than 30% of the dose-escalation patients had previously received checkpoint inhibitors. Three dose-escalation patients achieved partial responses, one with hepatocellular carcinoma and two with cutaneous melanoma. The purpose of peripheral TCRbeta sequencing was to test whether ivuxolimab changed TCR sequence diversity and led to clonal T-cell expansion. The paper covers the monotherapy dose-escalation part of the phase I ivuxolimab trial, which included N of about 50 patients.

The trial excluded patients who had a history of autoimmune disease or who were on systemic immunosuppression. Peripheral blood for TCR sequencing was collected from all dose cohorts at baseline, on cycle 4 day 1, and on cycle 7 day 1. The samples were taken from a phase I, first-in-human, multicenter, open-label dose-escalation trial of ivuxolimab. Adults with locally advanced or metastatic melanoma, renal cell carcinoma, hepatocellular carcinoma or head and neck squamous cell carcinoma were enrolled in the trial. Before TCR sequencing, CD4+ and CD8+ T cells were separately sorted from peripheral blood. Study-wide findings and limitations: In the 0.1-3.0 mg/kg groups, partial responders had among the lowest normalized peripheral clonal expansion, particularly in CD8+ T cells. After ivuxolimab, CD8+ T cells had more expanded clones than CD4+ T cells on average. Which antigens the clonally expanded peripheral T cells were specific for was not determined. Low levels of normalized T-cell clonal expansion were also seen in some nonresponding patients. At doses of 0.1 to 3.0 mg/kg, clonal expansion of both CD4+ and CD8+ T cells in blood was seen between baseline and week 6.

Its CDR3 holds 13 amino acids, cysteine through phenylalanine. Only CDR3 DNA is held: 39 bases, read in frame from base 1. A distance of 8 bases separates the germline ends of V and J, which lose 5 bases and 1 base respectively. Taken from the germline V gene, the CDR1 and CDR2 loops are SGHTA and FQGTGA. Genomic DNA was extracted from sorted cells for sequencing of the TCRbeta CDR3 region. The immunoSEQ Assay was used for sequencing of TCRbeta CDR3 regions. The immuneACCESS repertoire file appears here via TCRdb, limited to in-frame rearrangements. These files lack a portion of the clones; in checked studies, under half of the deficit traces to unresolved V genes, and the cause of the others is not known. The sample table lists tens of thousands of clones, roughly 90% of them with a count of one. Of the sample, 4.5% to 5.5% falls within the top ten clones. With respect to this clone: Its antigen is not yet known. Base qualities are not provided; no much larger clone lies one nucleotide away.

The receptor was isolated from an adult with an advanced solid tumor such as melanoma, head and neck, liver or kidney cancer. The sequencing used CD4+ or CD8+ T cells sorted from blood, collected in a trial of the OX40 agonist ivuxolimab. The V and J segments used are TRBV7-3 and TRBJ1-1; no D gene can be assigned with confidence. The CDR3 in this case is CASSPGSNTEAFF. The DNA is TGTGCCAGCAGCCCGGGATCGAACACTGAAGCTTTCTTT.